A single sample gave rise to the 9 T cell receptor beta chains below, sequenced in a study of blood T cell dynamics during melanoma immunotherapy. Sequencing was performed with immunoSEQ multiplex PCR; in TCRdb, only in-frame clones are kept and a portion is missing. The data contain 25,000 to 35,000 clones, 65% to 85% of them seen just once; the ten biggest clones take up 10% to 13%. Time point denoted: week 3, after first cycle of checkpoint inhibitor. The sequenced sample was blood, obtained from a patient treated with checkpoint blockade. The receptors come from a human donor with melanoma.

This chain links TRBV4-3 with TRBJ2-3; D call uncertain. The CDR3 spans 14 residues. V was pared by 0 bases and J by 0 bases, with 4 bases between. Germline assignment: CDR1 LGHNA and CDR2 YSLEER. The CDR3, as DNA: TGCGCCAGCAGCCAAGATCCTAGCACAGATACGCAGTATTTT. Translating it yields CASSQDPSTDTQYF.

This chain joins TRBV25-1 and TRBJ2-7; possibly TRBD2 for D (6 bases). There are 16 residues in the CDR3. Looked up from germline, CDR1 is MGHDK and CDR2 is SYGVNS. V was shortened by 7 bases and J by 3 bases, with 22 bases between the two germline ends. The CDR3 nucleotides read TGTGCCAGCATCGTTCGGGTTGCGGGGTCGAGCTACGAGCAGTACTTC. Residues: CASIVRVAGSSYEQYF.

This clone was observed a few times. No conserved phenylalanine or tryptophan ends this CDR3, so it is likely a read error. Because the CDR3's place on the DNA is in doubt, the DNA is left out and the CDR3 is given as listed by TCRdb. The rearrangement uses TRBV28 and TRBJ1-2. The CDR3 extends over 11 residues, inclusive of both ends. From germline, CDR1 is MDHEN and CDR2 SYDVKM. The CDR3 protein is CASSSGWQARI.

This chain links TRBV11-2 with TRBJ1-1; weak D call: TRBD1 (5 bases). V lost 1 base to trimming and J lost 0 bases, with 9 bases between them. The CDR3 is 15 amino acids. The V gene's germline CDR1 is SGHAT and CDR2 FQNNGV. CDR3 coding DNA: TGTGCCAGCAGCTTAGCGGGGCCCTTGAACACTGAAGCTTTCTTT. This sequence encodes CASSLAGPLNTEAFF.

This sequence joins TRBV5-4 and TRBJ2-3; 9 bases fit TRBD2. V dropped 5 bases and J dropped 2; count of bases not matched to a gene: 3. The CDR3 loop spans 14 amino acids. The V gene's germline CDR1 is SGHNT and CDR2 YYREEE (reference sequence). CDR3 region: CASRERGVTDTQYF. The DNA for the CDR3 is TGTGCCAGCAGGGAGCGGGGGGTCACAGATACGCAGTATTTT.

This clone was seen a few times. The chain's CDR3 is CASSMITVEQPQHF. The DNA of the CDR3 is TGTGCCAGTAGTATGATTACAGTCGAGCAGCCCCAGCATTTT. This rearrangement joins TRBV19 to TRBJ1-5; D gene ambiguous. CDR1 and CDR2 from the germline V gene are LNHDA and SQIVND (reference sequence). The ends were cut back, 3 bases at V and 7 bases at J, with 13 bases in the middle. This CDR3 contains 14 residues. The full variable domain, rest sourced from reference TRBV19 and TRBJ1-5, is DGGITQSPKYLFRKEGQNVTLSCEQNLNHDAMYWYRQDPGQGLRLIYYSQIVNDFQKGDIAEGYSVSREKKESFPLTVTSAQKNPTAFYLCASSMITVEQPQHFGDGTRLSIL.

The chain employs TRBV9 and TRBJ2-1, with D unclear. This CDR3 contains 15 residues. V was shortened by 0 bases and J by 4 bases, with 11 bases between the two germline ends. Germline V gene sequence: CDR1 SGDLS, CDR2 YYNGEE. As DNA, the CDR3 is TGTGCCAGCAGCGTAGGGAGCGTTCCTTACAATGAGCAGTTCTTC. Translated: CASSVGSVPYNEQFF.

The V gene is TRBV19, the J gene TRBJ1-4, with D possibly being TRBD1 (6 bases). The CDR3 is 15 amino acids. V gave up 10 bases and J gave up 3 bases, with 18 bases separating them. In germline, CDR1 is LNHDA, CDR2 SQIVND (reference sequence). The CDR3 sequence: CATQPAGGSNEKLFF. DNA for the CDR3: TGTGCCACACAGCCGGCGGGGGGCTCTAATGAAAAACTGTTTTTT.

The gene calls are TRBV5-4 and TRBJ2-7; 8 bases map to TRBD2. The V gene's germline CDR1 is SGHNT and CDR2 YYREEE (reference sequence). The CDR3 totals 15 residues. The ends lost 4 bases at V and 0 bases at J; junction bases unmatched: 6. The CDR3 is CASSPSGGSSYEQYF. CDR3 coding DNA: TGTGCCAGCAGCCCGAGCGGGGGCAGCTCCTACGAGCAGTACTTC.